One sample yielded the 21 T cell receptor beta chains listed below, sequenced in a study of T cells in localized non-small cell lung cancer. The assay was immunoSEQ multiplex PCR, and TCRdb's table has in-frame clones only and misses some. The sample carries tens of thousands of clones, approximately 86% recorded once. Sequenced here: peripheral blood, sampled before any cancer treatment. The origin of the receptors is a man aged 40 to 70 with stage I squamous cell lung carcinoma.

This clone was counted between two and nine times. The rearrangement uses TRBV7-9 and TRBJ1-1; D not resolved. V lost 1 base and J 1 base, leaving 13 bases between the germline ends. Germline V CDR1 and CDR2: SEHNR, FQNEAQ (reference sequence). The CDR3 covers 16 residues. The CDR3 loop reads CASSLVGGSRNTEAFF. In DNA form, the CDR3 reads TGTGCCAGCAGCTTAGTTGGTGGGTCGAGGAACACTGAAGCTTTCTTT.

The rearrangement uses TRBV2 and TRBJ2-7; 10 bases are a match to TRBD1. The length of the CDR3 is 13 residues. Trimming removed 11 bases from V and 7 bases from J; junction bases left unmatched: 11. The germline V gene encodes CDR1 SNHLY and CDR2 FYNNEI. The CDR3 DNA sequence: TGTGCCGGGGCCGGGACAGGGGAAGGAGAGCAGTACTTC. Protein sequence: CAGAGTGEGEQYF.

The chain combines TRBV2 with TRBJ2-3; 15 nucleotides align to TRBD2. The CDR3 covers 15 residues. Trimming removed 5 bases from V and 5 bases from J; junction bases left unmatched: 2. CDR1 is SNHLY and CDR2 is FYNNEI in the germline V gene. CDR3 DNA: TGTGCCAGCAGTAAGGGACTAGCGGGGGGAGATACGCAGTATTTT. This translates into CASSKGLAGGDTQYF.

The CDR3 here is CASSQESTRNRDRGYGYTF. The CDR3 DNA follows: TGCGCCAGCAGCCAAGAGTCGACCCGGAATCGGGACAGGGGGTATGGCTACACCTTC. V gene TRBV4-3 combines with J gene TRBJ1-2; 11 positions agree with TRBD1. In germline, CDR1 is LGHNA, CDR2 YSLEER. CDR3 length: 19 residues. V dropped 0 bases and J dropped 5; count of bases not matched to a gene: 14.

This chain joins TRBV4-1 and TRBJ2-1; 10 bases agree with TRBD2. This CDR3 is built from 18 residues. J was trimmed by 4 bases and V by 0 bases; bases with no gene match: 9. Germline V CDR1 and CDR2: MGHRA, YSYEKL. The CDR3 is CASSQDAHRTSGYNEQFF. As DNA, the CDR3 is TGCGCCAGCAGCCAAGATGCCCACCGGACTAGCGGATACAATGAGCAGTTCTTC.

The chain employs TRBV5-1 and TRBJ2-7; TRBD1 aligns across 7 bases. CDR3 length: 14 residues. Per the germline V gene, CDR1 is SGHRS and CDR2 is YFSETQ. Unmatched junction bases numbered 4, after V lost 4 bases and J lost 0 bases. As DNA, the CDR3 is TGCGCCAGCAGCCAAGGGGACAGCTCCTACGAGCAGTACTTC. This encodes CASSQGDSSYEQYF.

The chain recombines TRBV4-2 with TRBJ1-4; D call uncertain. V was clipped by 1 base and J by 0 bases, with 9 bases between them. The germline V gene has CDR1 LGHNA and CDR2 YNFKEQ. CDR3 length: 16 residues. In DNA form, the CDR3 reads TGTGCCAGCAGCCAAGGGGCGGCTGCAACTAATGAAAAACTGTTTTTT. This sequence encodes CASSQGAAATNEKLFF.

The chain recombines TRBV7-9 with TRBJ1-2; unclear D gene. This CDR3 contains 11 residues. V shed 3 bases and J shed 5 bases, with 4 bases lying between them. Looked up from germline, CDR1 is SEHNR and CDR2 is FQNEAQ (reference sequence). This chain's CDR3 is CASSFEYGYTF. DNA for the CDR3: TGTGCCAGCAGCTTTGAGTATGGCTACACCTTC. Full variable domain (rest looked up from reference TRBV7-9 and TRBJ1-2): DTGVSQNPRHKITKRGQNVTFRCDPISEHNRLYWYRQTLGQGPEFLTYFQNEAQLEKSRLLSDRFSAERPKGSFSTLEIQRTEQGDSAMYLCASSFEYGYTFGSGTRLTVV.

V is TRBV7-9 and J is TRBJ1-6; D is undetermined. This CDR3 comprises 16 residues. The V gene's germline CDR1 is SEHNR and CDR2 FQNEAQ (reference sequence). V was trimmed by 1 base and J by 10 bases, leaving 17 bases between them. CDR3 amino acids: CASSLGVGSPRSPLHF. CDR3 DNA: TGTGCCAGCAGCTTAGGGGTGGGATCGCCGCGGTCACCCCTCCACTTT.

The table lists this clone with a few counts. This chain joins TRBV18 and TRBJ2-7; D possibly corresponds to TRBD1 (5 bases). The germline CDR1 and CDR2 sequences are KGHSH and LQKENI. V was clipped by 3 bases and J by 0 bases, with 15 bases between them. CDR3 size: 16 residues. DNA of the CDR3: TGTGCCAGCTCACCTGTCAGGGTTCGGAGCTCCTACGAGCAGTACTTC. Translated: CASSPVRVRSSYEQYF.

The CDR3 DNA is TGTGCCATCAGTGATAATGGCCTCGCGCAGTACTTC. Translated: CAISDNGLAQYF. This chain uses TRBV10-3 with TRBJ2-7; D gene ambiguous. The CDR3 has 12 residues. The germline V and J ends were trimmed by 3 bases and 9 bases, with 12 bases remaining between them. The germline V gene has CDR1 ENHRY and CDR2 SYGVKD.

The chain is built from TRBV30 and TRBJ1-1, with 7 bases lining up with TRBD1. Germline lookup yields CDR1 GTSNPN and CDR2 SVGIG (reference sequence). V shed 0 bases and J 1 base; nucleotides not matched to a gene: 2. The CDR3 totals 14 residues. Here the CDR3 DNA reads TGTGCCTGGAGTGTGGGACAGAAGAACACTGAAGCTTTCTTT. Its translation: CAWSVGQKNTEAFF. The whole variable domain, filled in from reference TRBV30 and TRBJ1-1, reads SQTIHQWPATLVQPVGSPLSLECTVEGTSNPNLYWYRQAAGRGLQLLFYSVGIGQISSEVPQNLSASRPQDRQFILSSKKLLLSDSGFYLCAWSVGQKNTEAFFGQGTRLTVV.

This rearrangement joins TRBV29-1 to TRBJ1-2; 8 nucleotides line up with TRBD1. Germline V gene lookup returns CDR1 SQVTM and CDR2 ANQGSEA. Unmatched junction bases numbered 3, after V lost 6 bases and J lost 6 bases. CDR3 length equals 11 residues. CDR3 bases: TGCAGCGTGGGACAGGCTGATGGCTACACCTTC. Translation: CSVGQADGYTF.

The chain is built from TRBV19 and TRBJ1-3, with D uncertain. Germline V gene lookup returns CDR1 LNHDA and CDR2 SQIVND (reference sequence). V lost 6 bases and J lost 3, with 12 bases in between. CDR3 length equals 14 residues. CDR3 sequence: CASSDRASGNTIYF. The CDR3 nucleotides read TGTGCCAGTAGCGACCGGGCCAGTGGAAACACCATATATTTT.

Within the sample, this clone is medium-sized. The V and J genes are TRBV27 and TRBJ1-1; no clear D gene. V gave up 6 bases and J gave up 5 bases, with 13 bases separating them. CDR3 length: 13 residues. CDR1 and CDR2 (germline): MNHEY, SMNVEV (reference sequence). CDR3 sequence (DNA): TGTGCCAGCAGCCTAGGGTCGGGAACTGAAGCTTTCTTT. Its translation is CASSLGSGTEAFF.

The rearrangement uses TRBV5-1 and TRBJ2-5; 12 bases are shared with TRBD2. The germline V gene encodes CDR1 SGHRS and CDR2 YFSETQ. V lost 1 base and J lost 5; bases outside the gene matches: 6. This CDR3 region has 16 residues. The CDR3 DNA follows: TGCGCCAGCAGCTTGACTAGCGGGGGGCATGGGGAGACCCAGTACTTC. Translated, it gives CASSLTSGGHGETQYF.

This clone was detected a few times. The V call is TRBV7-2, the J call TRBJ2-2, with D possibly matching TRBD2 (5 bases). The CDR3 length is 15 residues. Germline CDR1 reads SGHTA; CDR2 reads FQGNSA. Deletions cut 3 bases from V and 4 bases from J, with 12 bases between. Here the CDR3 reads CASSLEHRGTGELFF. Here the CDR3 DNA reads TGTGCCAGCAGCTTGGAACACCGGGGCACCGGGGAGCTGTTTTTT.

V gene TRBV7-6 combines with J gene TRBJ2-1; 7 bases are a match to TRBD2. CDR3 size: 15 residues. V trimming: 4 bases; J trimming: 2 bases; junction bases outside the gene matches: 5. Germline loops: CDR1 SGHVS, CDR2 FNYEAQ. The CDR3 DNA is TGTGCCAGCAGCTCATCCGGGACTACCTACAATGAGCAGTTCTTC. Residues: CASSSSGTTYNEQFF.

The chain uses TRBV5-1 and TRBJ2-5; TRBD2 might be the D (6 bases). V lost 4 bases to trimming and J lost 5 bases, with 15 bases between them. The CDR3 length is 14 residues. Germline CDR1 is SGHRS and CDR2 is YFSETQ. CDR3 in amino acids: CASSPTRGSETQYF. DNA of the CDR3: TGCGCCAGCAGCCCTACTCGGGGGTCGGAGACCCAGTACTTC.

This chain connects TRBV7-9 to TRBJ2-3; D remains unclear. CDR3 length equals 16 residues. The germline V gene has CDR1 SEHNR and CDR2 FQNEAQ (reference sequence). Trimming removed 5 bases from V and 2 bases from J, with 17 bases in between. The CDR3 DNA reads as TGTGCCAGCAGCCGAGCCCGGGCCCCCTTCACAGATACGCAGTATTTT. Its translation is CASSRARAPFTDTQYF.

The chain links TRBV7-6 to TRBJ2-2, with 8 nucleotides matching TRBD1. CDR1 is SGHVS, CDR2 FNYEAQ, per germline. V shed 5 bases and J 5 bases; nucleotides not matched to a gene: 7. The CDR3 runs 15 residues. The CDR3 DNA reads as TGTGCCAGCAGCCGGACAGGGAAACTAACCGGGGAGCTGTTTTTT. As protein: CASSRTGKLTGELFF.